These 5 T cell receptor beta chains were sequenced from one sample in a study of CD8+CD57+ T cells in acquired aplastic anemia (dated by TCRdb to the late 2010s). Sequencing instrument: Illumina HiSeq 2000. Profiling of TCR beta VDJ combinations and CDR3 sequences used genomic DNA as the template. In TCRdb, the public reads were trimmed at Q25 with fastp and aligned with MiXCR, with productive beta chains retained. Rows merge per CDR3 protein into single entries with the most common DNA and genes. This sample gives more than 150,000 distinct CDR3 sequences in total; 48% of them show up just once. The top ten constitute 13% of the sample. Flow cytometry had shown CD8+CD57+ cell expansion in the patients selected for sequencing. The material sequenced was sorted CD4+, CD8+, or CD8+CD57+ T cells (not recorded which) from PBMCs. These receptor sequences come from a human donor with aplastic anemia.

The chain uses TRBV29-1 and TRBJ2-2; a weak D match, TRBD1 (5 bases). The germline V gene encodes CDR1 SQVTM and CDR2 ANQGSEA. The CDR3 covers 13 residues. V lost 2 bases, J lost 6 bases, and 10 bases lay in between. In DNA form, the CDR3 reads TGCAGCGTTGAAAGGGAAGGGGCCGGGGAGCTGTTTTTT. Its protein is CSVEREGAGELFF.

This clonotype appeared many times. The CDR3 spells CASNPLAAVGFYEQYF. The CDR3 DNA sequence: TGTGCCAGCAACCCACTTGCGGCAGTCGGTTTCTACGAGCAGTACTTC. The chain uses TRBV6-1 and TRBJ2-7; D gene unclear. The ends were cut back, 7 bases at V and 3 bases at J, with 22 bases in the middle. The CDR3 consists of 16 residues. Germline CDR1 reads MNHNS; CDR2 reads SASEGT.

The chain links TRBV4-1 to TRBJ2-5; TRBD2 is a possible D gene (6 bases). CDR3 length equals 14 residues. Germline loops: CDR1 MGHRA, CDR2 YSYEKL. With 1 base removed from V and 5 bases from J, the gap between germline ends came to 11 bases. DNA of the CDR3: TGCGCCAGCAGCCAAGGTTGGGGAGGCGAGACCCAGTACTTC. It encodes CASSQGWGGETQYF.

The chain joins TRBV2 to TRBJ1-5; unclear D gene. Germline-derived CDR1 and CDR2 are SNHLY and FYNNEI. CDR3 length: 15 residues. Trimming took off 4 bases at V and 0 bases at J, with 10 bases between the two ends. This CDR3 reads CASSVSGNSNQPQHF. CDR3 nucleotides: TGTGCCAGCAGTGTCTCGGGGAATAGCAATCAGCCCCAGCATTTT.

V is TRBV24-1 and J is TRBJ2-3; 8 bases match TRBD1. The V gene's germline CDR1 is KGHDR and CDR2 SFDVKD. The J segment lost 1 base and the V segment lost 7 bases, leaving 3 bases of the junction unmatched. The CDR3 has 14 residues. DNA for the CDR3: TGTGCCACCAGGGGACAGGAGGGCACAGATACGCAGTATTTT. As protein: CATRGQEGTDTQYF.